This paragraph reports one TCR beta chain. Assay used: immunoSEQ multiplex PCR; TCRdb lists only in-frame clones, some missing. This table holds tens of thousands of clones, 90% to 95% found once. This entry belongs to a study of T cell changes during pregnancy in multiple sclerosis. This CDR3 region has 16 residues. J lost 10 bases, V lost 0 bases, and 10 bases had no gene match. Germline V gene data show CDR1 as MNHEY and CDR2 as SVGAGI. Here the sequenced sample was CD8+ T cells from peripheral blood mononuclear cells, taken in the third trimester of pregnancy. This receptor was obtained from a female donor with multiple sclerosis, enrolled in a pregnancy study. The chain recombines TRBV6-5 with TRBJ2-1; TRBD2 matches 9 bases. CDR3 DNA: TGTGCCAGCAGTTACTCAACAGCGGGGGGCTCGTGGGAGCAGTTCTTC. This encodes CASSYSTAGGSWEQFF.